The clone carrying this TCR beta chain has only a few counts. Its antigen remains unknown. A much larger clone lies one base from this, so it may be a read error. The V gene's germline CDR1 is MDHEN and CDR2 SYDVKM. The CDR3 runs 15 residues. From RNA transcripts, TCR beta CDR3 regions were amplified. The HTBI set primed first-round TCR CDR3 RT-PCR. In TCRdb, the multiplex PCR reads were re-called with MiXCR into one record per CDR3 protein. Of around 600,000 distinct CDR3 sequences detected, 12% to 15% appear once; the ten largest clones hold roughly 7%. This sample was taken from a study of T cells in Graves' hyperthyroidism and ophthalmopathy. Study conclusions and caveats: Most thyroid clonotypes expanded above 0.001 were also detected in blood.

This TCR derives from a young woman with Graves' ophthalmopathy. The V and J genes are TRBV28 and TRBJ2-5, with a possible D match to TRBD2 (6 bases). The specimen was blood. Here the CDR3 DNA reads TGTGTCAGCAGTTTGGGAGGTTCAACTCAAGAGACCCAGTACTTC. This encodes CVSSLGGSTQETQYF.